This TCR beta chain was obtained from a study of T cell responses to AZD1222 COVID-19 vaccine. Study results and caveats: The study found Spike-specific TCR breadth and depth rose after two AZD1222 doses. Repertoires were sampled only after the peak T cell response. A mostly white British donor set with more females was recruited, and clonal diversity was possibly underestimated.

Here immunoSEQ multiplex PCR was the method, and the copy in TCRdb shows in-frame clones only, minus some. The repertoire holds 140,000 to 150,000 clones, with about 93% as singletons. A remark on this clone: Antigen unknown.

CDR1 and CDR2 (germline): LGHDT, YNNKEL (reference sequence). The CDR3 extends over 14 amino acids. The V gene end was trimmed by 3 bases and the J gene end by 5 bases; junction bases not matched to a gene: 6. The sequenced sample was peripheral blood, obtained on day 0 of AZD1222 vaccination. This sequence was found in an adult in good health. The rearrangement uses TRBV3-1 (or the pseudogene TRBV3-2) and TRBJ1-2; 7 bases agree with TRBD1. The CDR3 loop reads CASSQAGGIYGYTF. The CDR3 nucleotides are TGTGCCAGCAGCCAGGCAGGGGGAATTTATGGCTACACCTTC.